What follows are 30 T cell receptor beta chains derived from one specimen sequenced in a study of OX40 agonist ivuxolimab in advanced cancers. Measured with immunoSEQ multiplex PCR; TCRdb has only the in-frame clones, and not every one. The table includes 60,000 to 70,000 clones, roughly 87% detected once. The material was CD4+ or CD8+ T cells sorted from blood, obtained in a trial of the OX40 agonist ivuxolimab. The receptors here all came from an adult with an advanced solid tumor such as melanoma, head and neck, liver or kidney cancer.

This clone has a single count. The junction differs from germline at one of its ends, possibly a read error. The chain links TRBV5-4 to TRBJ1-2; a weak D match, TRBD1 (5 bases). The CDR3 extends over 15 amino acids. The germline V gene encodes CDR1 SGHNT and CDR2 YYREEE (reference sequence). CDR3 loop: CASSQRGAGNYGYTF. The CDR3, as DNA: TGCGCCAGCAGCCAACGAGGGGCAGGGAACTATGGCTACACCTTC.

This sequence joins TRBV29-1 and TRBJ2-1, with D perhaps being TRBD1 or TRBD2 (5 bases each). The germline V gene encodes CDR1 SQVTM and CDR2 ANQGSEA. V was cut by 3 bases and J by 8 bases, with 17 bases left in between. The length of the CDR3 is 14 residues. CDR3 loop: CSVEKGPIKDEQFF. CDR3 DNA: TGCAGCGTTGAGAAGGGACCGATTAAAGATGAGCAGTTCTTC.

The chain combines TRBV6-1 with TRBJ2-7; D gene uncertain. The ends were cut back, 4 bases at V and 1 base at J, with 8 bases in the middle. CDR1 MNHNS and CDR2 SASEGT come from the germline V gene. The CDR3 extends over 13 amino acids. CDR3 residues: CASSVGSSYEQYF. The CDR3 nucleotides read TGTGCCAGCAGTGTCGGGTCTTCCTACGAGCAGTACTTC.

This chain links TRBV5-1 with TRBJ2-4; D perhaps matches TRBD1 (5 bases). V was clipped by 0 bases and J by 3 bases, with 13 bases between them. This CDR3 has 16 amino acids. Germline V gene lookup returns CDR1 SGHRS and CDR2 YFSETQ. In nucleotides, the CDR3 is TGCGCCAGCAGCTTGGGACAGCAAAACCTCAAAAACATTCAGTACTTC. Residues: CASSLGQQNLKNIQYF.

This clone showed up just once. The chain combines TRBV28 with TRBJ1-6; TRBD1 aligns across 12 bases. Germline trimming cut 6 bases from V and 7 bases from J; bases unmatched to any gene: 7. The CDR3 covers 16 residues. In germline, CDR1 is MDHEN, CDR2 SYDVKM. CDR3 nucleotides: TGTGCCAGCAGCTCCTGGGACAGGGGGCCCAATTCACCCCTCCACTTT. This codes for CASSSWDRGPNSPLHF.

This rearrangement joins TRBV6-1 to TRBJ2-7; D may be TRBD2 (6 bases). The V gene's germline CDR1 is MNHNS and CDR2 SASEGT. V shed 7 bases and J shed 2 bases, with 15 bases lying between them. The CDR3 runs 14 residues. CDR3 DNA sequence: TGTGCCAGCATCACCGGGACTTCCACCTACGAGCAGTACTTC. Its protein is CASITGTSTYEQYF.

V and J are TRBV11-2 and TRBJ2-7; 8 positions agree with TRBD1. The CDR3 totals 15 residues. V lost 4 bases and J lost 1; bases outside the gene matches: 6. Germline CDR1 and CDR2: SGHAT and FQNNGV. The CDR3 loop is CASSSPGQASYEQYF. CDR3 DNA sequence: TGTGCCAGCAGCTCCCCGGGACAGGCGTCCTACGAGCAGTACTTC.

The V and J genes are TRBV5-6 and TRBJ1-2, with TRBD1 matching over 8 bases. Looked up from germline, CDR1 is SGHDT and CDR2 is YYEEEE. J lost 3 bases, V lost 4 bases, and 5 bases had no gene match. The CDR3 consists of 14 residues. The CDR3 region has the DNA TGTGCCAGCAGCCGCATGGGACAGGACTATGGCTACACCTTC. Encoded protein: CASSRMGQDYGYTF.

The chain uses TRBV6-5 and TRBJ2-6; D unresolved. Germline CDR1 MNHEY, CDR2 SVGAGI. The germline V and J ends were trimmed by 4 bases and 4 bases, with 11 bases remaining between them. CDR3 length: 15 amino acids. This CDR3 is CASSSPRQGANVLTF. The CDR3 DNA follows: TGTGCCAGCAGTTCCCCCCGGCAGGGGGCCAACGTCCTGACTTTC.

V and J are TRBV6-5 and TRBJ1-1, with 7 bases matching TRBD1. Germline CDR1 is MNHEY and CDR2 is SVGAGI. The trim removed 7 bases at V and 1 base at J, leaving 9 bases unmatched. The CDR3 runs to 15 residues. The CDR3 protein is CASTESDRWNTEAFF. The DNA for the CDR3 is TGTGCCAGCACCGAATCGGACAGGTGGAACACTGAAGCTTTCTTT.

This chain uses TRBV7-8 with TRBJ1-1; 8 positions match TRBD1. Germline V gene lookup returns CDR1 SGHVS and CDR2 FQNEAQ. Losses at the gene ends were 6 bases for V and 4 bases for J; bases not matched to a gene: 4. There are 13 residues in the CDR3. CDR3: CASSPTGGTEAFF. CDR3 DNA sequence: TGTGCCAGCAGTCCCACAGGGGGCACTGAAGCTTTCTTT.

This chain links TRBV4-2 with TRBJ2-3, with D possibly TRBD2 on 5 matching bases. There are 16 residues in the CDR3. V was cut by 1 base and J by 4 bases, with 15 bases left in between. Germline assignment: CDR1 LGHNA and CDR2 YNFKEQ. The CDR3 DNA reads as TGTGCCAGCAGCCAAGGGGTCCCGGGATTGGCAGATACGCAGTATTTT. As protein: CASSQGVPGLADTQYF.

This clone has a single count. The chain carries TRBV7-2 and TRBJ1-1; the D is unclear. The CDR3 totals 15 residues. Trimming shortened V by 2 bases and J by 1 base, and 11 bases separated the two germline ends. Germline values: CDR1 SGHTA, CDR2 FQGNSA. This CDR3 reads CASSLTESPNTEAFF. The DNA of the CDR3 is TGTGCCAGCAGCTTAACTGAGAGCCCGAACACTGAAGCTTTCTTT.

In its sample, this clone was seen once. This chain connects TRBV19 to TRBJ1-5; tentatively, D is TRBD1 (5 bases). The germline gives CDR1 LNHDA, CDR2 SQIVND (reference sequence). This CDR3 has 15 amino acids. Trimming took 8 bases from V and 0 from J, leaving 14 bases between them. For the CDR3, the DNA is TGTGCCAGTTCGCCAATAGACAGTAGCAATCAGCCCCAGCATTTT. Translated: CASSPIDSSNQPQHF. The whole variable domain, filled in from reference TRBV19 and TRBJ1-5, reads DGGITQSPKYLFRKEGQNVTLSCEQNLNHDAMYWYRQDPGQGLRLIYYSQIVNDFQKGDIAEGYSVSREKKESFPLTVTSAQKNPTAFYLCASSPIDSSNQPQHFGDGTRLSIL.

This rearrangement joins TRBV28 to TRBJ2-7, with 9 bases identical to TRBD1. CDR1 and CDR2 from the germline V gene are MDHEN and SYDVKM. This CDR3 has 17 residues. After removal of 7 bases from V and 0 bases from J, the junction contained 13 bases not matched to a gene. CDR3 sequence: CASIPNSGTGSSYEQYF. For the CDR3, the DNA is TGTGCCAGCATCCCGAACTCTGGGACAGGGAGCTCCTACGAGCAGTACTTC.

The chain has TRBV25-1 and TRBJ2-7, with D perhaps being TRBD1 or TRBD2 (6 bases each). This CDR3 has 12 amino acids. V was pared by 8 bases and J by 4 bases, with 12 bases between. Germline CDR1 MGHDK, CDR2 SYGVNS. The CDR3 protein is CASAEGGYEQYF. In DNA, the CDR3 is TGTGCCAGCGCCGAGGGGGGTTACGAGCAGTACTTC.

This chain links TRBV5-4 with TRBJ2-7, with 8 nucleotides matching TRBD1. V shed 4 bases and J 0 bases; nucleotides not matched to a gene: 9. Germline loops: CDR1 SGHNT, CDR2 YYREEE (reference sequence). The length of the CDR3 is 16 residues. CDR3 coding DNA: TGTGCCAGCAGCGCCCCGGGACAGGACCTCTCCTACGAGCAGTACTTC. It encodes CASSAPGQDLSYEQYF.

The gene calls are TRBV19 and TRBJ2-3; TRBD2 matches 8 bases. The CDR3 is 14 amino acids. Germline V gene lookup returns CDR1 LNHDA and CDR2 SQIVND (reference sequence). The V gene end was trimmed by 7 bases and the J gene end by 4 bases; junction bases not matched to a gene: 7. The CDR3 sequence is CASTASGRPDTQYF. The CDR3 DNA sequence: TGTGCCAGTACAGCTAGCGGGCGGCCAGATACGCAGTATTTT.

The chain joins TRBV27 to TRBJ2-4; D remains ambiguous. Germline CDR1 and CDR2: MNHEY and SMNVEV (reference sequence). CDR3 size: 15 residues. V lost 6 bases to trimming and J lost 1 base, with 13 bases between them. CDR3 in amino acids: CASSQWGNAKNIQYF. The CDR3 DNA is TGTGCCAGCAGCCAATGGGGTAATGCCAAAAACATTCAGTACTTC.

This chain links TRBV30 with TRBJ2-2, with a tentative D call TRBD2 (7 bases). Germline-derived CDR1 and CDR2 are GTSNPN and SVGIG (reference sequence). The CDR3 loop spans 16 amino acids. Trimming pared 6 bases from V and 2 bases from J, leaving 19 bases between. The DNA of the CDR3 is TGTGCCTGTATACACTTCGCGGGGGCCAACACCGGGGAGCTGTTTTTT. This sequence encodes CACIHFAGANTGELFF.

This rearrangement joins TRBV7-3 to TRBJ2-1; either TRBD1 or TRBD2 may fit D (6 bases each). Germline CDR1 and CDR2: SGHTA and FQGTGA. The V and J ends lost 7 bases and 9 bases respectively, with 19 bases between them. CDR3 length: 14 amino acids. CDR3: CASTRQAGEVEQFF. In DNA, the CDR3 is TGTGCCAGCACCCGGCAGGCAGGGGAGGTTGAGCAGTTCTTC.

This clone has just one count. The rearrangement joins TRBV28 to TRBJ2-1; 8 bases line up with TRBD1. The CDR3 sequence is 13 residues long. J was trimmed by 11 bases and V by 8 bases; bases with no gene match: 11. Germline CDR1 MDHEN, CDR2 SYDVKM. The CDR3 here is CASSNQGTGKQFF. The CDR3 nucleotides are TGTGCCAGCTCCAATCAGGGGACAGGCAAGCAGTTCTTC. The full variable domain, in which reference TRBV28 and TRBJ2-1 provide the parts outside the CDR3, is DVKVTQSSRYLVKRTGEKVFLECVQDMDHENMFWYRQDPGLGLRLIYFSYDVKMKEKGDIPEGYSVSREKKERFSLILESASTNQTSMYLCASSNQGTGKQFFGPGTRLTVL.

The gene calls are TRBV27 and TRBJ2-7, with 9 bases aligning to TRBD1. J gave up 3 bases and V 3 bases, and 6 bases lay outside the gene matches. The CDR3 spans 15 residues. CDR1 and CDR2 (germline): MNHEY, SMNVEV (reference sequence). The CDR3 bases are TGTGCCAGCAGTTTTTACGGGACAGGGCTCTACGAGCAGTACTTC. This sequence encodes CASSFYGTGLYEQYF.

The chain carries TRBV7-2 and TRBJ2-7; D gene ambiguous. From germline, CDR1 is SGHTA and CDR2 FQGNSA. This CDR3 is built from 13 residues. With 8 bases removed from V and 2 bases from J, the gap between germline ends came to 13 bases. CDR3 region: CASWTPGPYEQYF. CDR3 nucleotide sequence: TGTGCCAGCTGGACCCCGGGCCCCTACGAGCAGTACTTC.

This sequence joins TRBV18 and TRBJ2-4, with 14 bases lining up with TRBD2. The CDR3 is 19 residues long. Germline CDR1 and CDR2: KGHSH and LQKENI. Trimming took 1 base from V and 7 from J; bases not matched to a gene: 12. This chain's CDR3 is CASSPHGLTSGRAGNIQYF. The CDR3 bases are TGTGCCAGCTCACCACATGGCTTGACTAGCGGGAGGGCAGGGAACATTCAGTACTTC.

V and J are TRBV5-1 and TRBJ2-2; no reliable D call. Germline V gene lookup returns CDR1 SGHRS and CDR2 YFSETQ. Trimming took off 1 base at V and 5 bases at J, with 6 bases between the two ends. CDR3 length: 13 amino acids. DNA for the CDR3: TGCGCCAGCAGCTTGCCCATAACCGGGGAGCTGTTTTTT. Translating it yields CASSLPITGELFF.

The rearrangement joins TRBV6-6 to TRBJ1-1; D gene uncertain. The CDR3 runs 13 residues. Germline loops: CDR1 MNHNY, CDR2 SVGAGI (reference sequence). V was cut by 11 bases and J by 2 bases, with 15 bases left in between. DNA of the CDR3: TGTGCCTCCAACCGGGGAACAAACACTGAAGCTTTCTTT. Amino acids: CASNRGTNTEAFF.

The chain combines TRBV19 with TRBJ1-4; D is possibly TRBD1 (5 bases). CDR3 length: 15 residues. Per the germline V gene, CDR1 is LNHDA and CDR2 is SQIVND (reference sequence). The germline V and J ends were trimmed by 5 bases and 8 bases, with 18 bases remaining between them. Here the CDR3 reads CASSSGGTVDEKLFF. For the CDR3, the DNA is TGTGCCAGTAGTTCGGGGGGAACTGTCGACGAAAAACTGTTTTTT.

The rearrangement joins TRBV9 to TRBJ1-1; D might be TRBD1 (6 bases). Per the germline V gene, CDR1 is SGDLS and CDR2 is YYNGEE. The CDR3 totals 17 residues. Trimming took off 0 bases at V and 10 bases at J, with 25 bases between the two ends. The CDR3 protein is CASSVGDHRGAKAVAFF. As DNA, the CDR3 is TGTGCCAGCAGCGTAGGTGACCATCGGGGGGCGAAGGCTGTAGCTTTCTTT. Together with reference TRBV9 and TRBJ1-1, the CDR3 gives the full variable domain: DSGVTQTPKHLITATGQRVTLRCSPRSGDLSVYWYQQSLDQGLQFLIQYYNGEERAKGNILERFSAQQFPDLHSELNLSSLELGDSALYFCASSVGDHRGAKAVAFFGQGTRLTVV.

CDR3 protein: CASSLMVGGDLGITGNTIYF. For the CDR3, the DNA is TGTGCCAGCAGTTTAATGGTAGGGGGCGATTTGGGTATCACTGGAAACACCATATATTTT. V is TRBV28 and J is TRBJ1-3; 7 nucleotides align to TRBD1. V shed 2 bases and J 2 bases; nucleotides not matched to a gene: 18. Germline V CDR1 and CDR2: MDHEN, SYDVKM. This CDR3 has 20 amino acids.